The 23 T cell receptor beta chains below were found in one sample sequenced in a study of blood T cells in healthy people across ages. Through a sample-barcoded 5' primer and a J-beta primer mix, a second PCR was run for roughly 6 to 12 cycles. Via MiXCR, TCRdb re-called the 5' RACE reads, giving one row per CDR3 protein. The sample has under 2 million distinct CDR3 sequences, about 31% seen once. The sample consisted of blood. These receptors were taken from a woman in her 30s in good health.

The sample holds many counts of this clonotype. This CDR3 is CASSLPGQGVDDGYTF. For the CDR3, the DNA is TGCGCCAGCAGCTTGCCGGGACAGGGGGTAGACGATGGCTACACCTTC. The chain recombines TRBV5-1 with TRBJ1-2, with TRBD1 matching over 11 bases. The CDR3 loop spans 16 amino acids. V gave up 1 base and J gave up 6 bases; unmatched junction bases: 8. Germline V lookup: CDR1 SGHRS, CDR2 YFSETQ.

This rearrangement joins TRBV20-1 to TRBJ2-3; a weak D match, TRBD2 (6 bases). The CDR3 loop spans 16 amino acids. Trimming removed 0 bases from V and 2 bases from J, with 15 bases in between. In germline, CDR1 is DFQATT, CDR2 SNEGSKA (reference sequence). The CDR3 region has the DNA TGCAGTGCTAGAGATGGGGGAGGAGCAAACACAGATACGCAGTATTTT. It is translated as CSARDGGGANTDTQYF.

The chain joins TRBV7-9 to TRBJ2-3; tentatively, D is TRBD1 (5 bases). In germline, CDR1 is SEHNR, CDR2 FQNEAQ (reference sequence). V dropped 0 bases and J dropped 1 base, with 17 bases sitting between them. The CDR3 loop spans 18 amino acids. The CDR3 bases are TGTGCCAGCAGCTTAGCGAGGAAGGGGCTAATTCGCACAGATACGCAGTATTTT. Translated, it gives CASSLARKGLIRTDTQYF.

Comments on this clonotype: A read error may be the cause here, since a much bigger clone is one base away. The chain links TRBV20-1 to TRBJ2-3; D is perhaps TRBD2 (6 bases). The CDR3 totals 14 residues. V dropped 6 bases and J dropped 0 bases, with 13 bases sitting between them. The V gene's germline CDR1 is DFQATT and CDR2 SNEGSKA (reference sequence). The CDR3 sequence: CSAALGTSTDTQYF. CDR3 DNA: TGCAGTGCAGCCCTAGGGACTAGCACAGATACGCAGTATTTT.

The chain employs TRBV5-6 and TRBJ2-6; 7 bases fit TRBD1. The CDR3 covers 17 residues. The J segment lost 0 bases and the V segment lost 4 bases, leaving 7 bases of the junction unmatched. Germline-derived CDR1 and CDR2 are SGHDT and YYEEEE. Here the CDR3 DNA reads TGTGCCAGCAGCCCTACTCCAGGGGGCTCTGGGGCCAACGTCCTGACTTTC. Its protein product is CASSPTPGGSGANVLTF.

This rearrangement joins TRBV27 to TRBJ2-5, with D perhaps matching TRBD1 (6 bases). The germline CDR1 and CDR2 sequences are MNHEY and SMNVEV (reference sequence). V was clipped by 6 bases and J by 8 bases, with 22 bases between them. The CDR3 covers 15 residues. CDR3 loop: CASSLLMVRGDTQYF. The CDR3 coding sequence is TGTGCCAGCAGCTTACTTATGGTCAGGGGTGACACCCAGTACTTC.

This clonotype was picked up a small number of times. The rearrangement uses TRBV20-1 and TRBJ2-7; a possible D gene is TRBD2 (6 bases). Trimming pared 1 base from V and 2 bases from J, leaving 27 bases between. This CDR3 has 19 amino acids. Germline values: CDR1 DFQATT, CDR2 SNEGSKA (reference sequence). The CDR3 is CSARAVRGTDFRATYEQYF. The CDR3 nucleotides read TGCAGTGCTAGAGCGGTTCGCGGGACCGACTTTCGGGCTACCTACGAGCAGTACTTC.

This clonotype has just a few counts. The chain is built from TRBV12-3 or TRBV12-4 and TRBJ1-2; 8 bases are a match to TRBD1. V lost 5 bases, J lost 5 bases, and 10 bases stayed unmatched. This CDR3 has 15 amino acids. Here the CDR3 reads CASSTDRGVEYGYTF. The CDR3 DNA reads TGTGCCAGCAGTACCGACAGGGGAGTAGAATATGGCTACACCTTC.

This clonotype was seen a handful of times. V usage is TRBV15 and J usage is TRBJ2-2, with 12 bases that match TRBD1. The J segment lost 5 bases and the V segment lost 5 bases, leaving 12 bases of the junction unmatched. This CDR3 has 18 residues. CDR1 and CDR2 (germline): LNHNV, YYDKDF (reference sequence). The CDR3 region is CATSPHRDRGLRTGELFF. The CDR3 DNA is TGTGCCACCAGCCCTCACCGGGACAGGGGGCTTAGGACCGGGGAGCTGTTTTTT.

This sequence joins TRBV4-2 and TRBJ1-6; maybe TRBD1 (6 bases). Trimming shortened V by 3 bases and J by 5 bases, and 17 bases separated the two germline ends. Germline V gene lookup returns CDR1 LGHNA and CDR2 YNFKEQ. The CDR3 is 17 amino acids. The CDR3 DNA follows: TGTGCCAGCAGCCAGGAAGGCCCGAGACAGGATAATTCACCCCTCCACTTT. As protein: CASSQEGPRQDNSPLHF.

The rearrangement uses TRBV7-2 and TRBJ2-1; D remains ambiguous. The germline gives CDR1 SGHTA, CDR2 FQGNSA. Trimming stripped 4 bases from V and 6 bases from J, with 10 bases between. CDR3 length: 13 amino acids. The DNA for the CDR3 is TGTGCCAGCAGCTCCAGCCTCCTCAATGAGCAGTTCTTC. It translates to CASSSSLLNEQFF. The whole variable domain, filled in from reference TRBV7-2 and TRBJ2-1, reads GAGVSQSPSNKVTEKGKDVELRCDPISGHTALYWYRQSLGQGLEFLIYFQGNSAPDKSGLPSDRFSAERTGGSVSTLTIQRTQQEDSAVYLCASSSSLLNEQFFGPGTRLTVL.

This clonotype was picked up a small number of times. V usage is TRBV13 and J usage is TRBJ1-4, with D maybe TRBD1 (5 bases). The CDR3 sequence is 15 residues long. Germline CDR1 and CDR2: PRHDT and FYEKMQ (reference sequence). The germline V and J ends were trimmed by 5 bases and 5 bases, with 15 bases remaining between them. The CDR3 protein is CASSATGTGNEKLFF. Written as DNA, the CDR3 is TGTGCCAGCAGCGCGACCGGGACGGGCAATGAAAAACTGTTTTTT.

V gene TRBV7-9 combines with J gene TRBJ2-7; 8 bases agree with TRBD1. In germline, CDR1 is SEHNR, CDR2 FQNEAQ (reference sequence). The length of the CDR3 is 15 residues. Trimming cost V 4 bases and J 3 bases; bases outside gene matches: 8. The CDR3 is CASSSRGLSDYEQYF. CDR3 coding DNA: TGTGCCAGCAGCTCCAGGGGGCTCAGTGACTACGAGCAGTACTTC.

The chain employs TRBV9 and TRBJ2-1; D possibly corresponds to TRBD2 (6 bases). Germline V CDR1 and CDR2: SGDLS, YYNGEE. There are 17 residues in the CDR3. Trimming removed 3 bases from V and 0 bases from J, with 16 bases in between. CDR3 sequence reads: CASSGLRGKTSYNEQFF. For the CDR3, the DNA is TGTGCCAGCAGCGGACTGCGCGGGAAGACCTCCTACAATGAGCAGTTCTTC.

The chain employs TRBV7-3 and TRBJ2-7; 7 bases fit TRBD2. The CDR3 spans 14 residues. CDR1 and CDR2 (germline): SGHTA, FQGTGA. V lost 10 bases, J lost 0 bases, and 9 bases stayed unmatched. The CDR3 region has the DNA TGTGCCATTCGGGAGGCAGGGAGCTCCTACGAGCAGTACTTC. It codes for CAIREAGSSYEQYF.

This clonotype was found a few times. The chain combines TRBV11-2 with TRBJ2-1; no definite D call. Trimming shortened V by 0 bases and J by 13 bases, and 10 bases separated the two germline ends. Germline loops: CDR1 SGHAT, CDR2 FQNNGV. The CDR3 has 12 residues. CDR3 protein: CASSLEPYKQFF. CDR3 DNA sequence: TGTGCCAGCAGCTTAGAGCCCTACAAACAGTTCTTC.

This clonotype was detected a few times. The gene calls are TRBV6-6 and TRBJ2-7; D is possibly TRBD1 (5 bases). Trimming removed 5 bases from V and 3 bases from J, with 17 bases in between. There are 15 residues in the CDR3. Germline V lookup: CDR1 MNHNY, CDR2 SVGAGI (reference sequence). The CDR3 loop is CASSKDTLGGYEQYF. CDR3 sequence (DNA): TGTGCCAGCAGTAAGGACACACTGGGTGGCTACGAGCAGTACTTC.

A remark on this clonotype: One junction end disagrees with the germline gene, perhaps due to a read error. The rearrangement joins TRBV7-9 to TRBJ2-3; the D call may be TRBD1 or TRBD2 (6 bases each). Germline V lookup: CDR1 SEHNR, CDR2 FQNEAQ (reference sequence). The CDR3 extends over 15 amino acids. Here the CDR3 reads CASGGGGRSTDAQYF. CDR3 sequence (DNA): TGTGCCAGCGGAGGAGGGGGGCGGAGCACAGATGCGCAGTATTTT.

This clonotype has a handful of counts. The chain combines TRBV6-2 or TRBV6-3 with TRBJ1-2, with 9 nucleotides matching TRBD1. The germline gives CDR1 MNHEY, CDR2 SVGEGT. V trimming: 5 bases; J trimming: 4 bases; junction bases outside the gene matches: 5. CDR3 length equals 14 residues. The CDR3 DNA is TGTGCCAGCAGTCGACAGGGGGAAAGCTATGGCTACACCTTC. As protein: CASSRQGESYGYTF.

This CDR3 is CSVLTGRPNQPQHF. As DNA, the CDR3 is TGCAGTGTGTTAACGGGACGCCCGAATCAGCCCCAGCATTTT. The chain uses TRBV20-1 and TRBJ1-5; perhaps TRBD1 as D (5 bases). There are 14 residues in the CDR3. The germline V gene has CDR1 DFQATT and CDR2 SNEGSKA (reference sequence). The V gene lost 7 bases and the J gene lost 4 bases, with 17 bases spanning the gap.

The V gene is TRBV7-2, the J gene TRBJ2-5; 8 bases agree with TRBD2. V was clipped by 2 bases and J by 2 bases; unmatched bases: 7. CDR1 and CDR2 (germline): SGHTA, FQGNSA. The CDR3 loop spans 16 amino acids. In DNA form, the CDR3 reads TGTGCCAGCAGCTTATTGAGAGCGGGGGCTCAAGAGACCCAGTACTTC. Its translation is CASSLLRAGAQETQYF.

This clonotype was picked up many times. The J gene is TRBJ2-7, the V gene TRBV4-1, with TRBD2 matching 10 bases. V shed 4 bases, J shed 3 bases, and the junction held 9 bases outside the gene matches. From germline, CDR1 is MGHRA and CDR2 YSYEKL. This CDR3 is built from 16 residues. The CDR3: CASSPLLAGEFYEQYF. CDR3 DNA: TGCGCCAGCAGCCCTCTTCTAGCGGGGGAGTTCTACGAGCAGTACTTC.

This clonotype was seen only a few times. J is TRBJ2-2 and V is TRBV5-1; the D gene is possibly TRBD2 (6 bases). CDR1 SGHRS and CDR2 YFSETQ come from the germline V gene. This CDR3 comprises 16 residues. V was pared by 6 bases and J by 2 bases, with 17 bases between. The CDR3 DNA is TGCGCCAGCACCCCTGGGGCGGGGTCAAACACCGGGGAGCTGTTTTTT. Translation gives CASTPGAGSNTGELFF.